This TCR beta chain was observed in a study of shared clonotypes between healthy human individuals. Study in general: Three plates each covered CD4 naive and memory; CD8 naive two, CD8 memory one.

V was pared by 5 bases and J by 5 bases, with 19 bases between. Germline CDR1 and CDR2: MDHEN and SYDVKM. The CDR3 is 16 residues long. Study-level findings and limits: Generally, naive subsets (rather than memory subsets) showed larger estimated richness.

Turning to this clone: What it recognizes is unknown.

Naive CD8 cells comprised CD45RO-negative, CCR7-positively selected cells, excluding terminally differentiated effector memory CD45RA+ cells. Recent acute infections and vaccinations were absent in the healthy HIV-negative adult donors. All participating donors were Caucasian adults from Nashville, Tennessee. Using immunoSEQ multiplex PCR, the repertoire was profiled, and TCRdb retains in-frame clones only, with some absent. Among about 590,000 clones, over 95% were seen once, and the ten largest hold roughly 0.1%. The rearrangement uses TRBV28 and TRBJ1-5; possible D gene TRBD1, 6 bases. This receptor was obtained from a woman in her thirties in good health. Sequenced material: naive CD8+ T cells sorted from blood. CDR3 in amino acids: CASSKTGTRTYQPQHF. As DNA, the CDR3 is TGTGCCAGCAGTAAAACCGGGACAAGGACCTATCAGCCCCAGCATTTT.